The 5 T cell receptor beta chains below were found in one sample sequenced in a study of Ad26.COV2.S vaccination and SARS-CoV-2 variants. As to treatment: 15 to 20 received Ad26.COV2.S at low or high dose, single or two shots; roughly five received placebo; per-sample allocation not given. After the first vaccine or placebo injection, samples were drawn on day 63. Profiled with immunoSEQ multiplex PCR; TCRdb holds only in-frame clones, not every one. This sample has about 680,000 clones, with 80% to 90% found just once. Specimen: peripheral blood, collected in a trial of Ad26.COV2.S vaccine versus placebo. The source is a person between 18 and 65 years old who received the Ad26.COV2.S COVID-19 vaccine or a placebo.

The gene calls are TRBV7-9 and TRBJ2-5; 9 positions match TRBD1. Germline values: CDR1 SEHNR, CDR2 FQNEAQ (reference sequence). CDR3 size: 17 residues. Germline trimming cut 2 bases from V and 4 bases from J; bases unmatched to any gene: 11. CDR3 DNA: TGTGCCAGCAGCTTAAGACAGGGGGGCAGAGACCGAGAGACCCAGTACTTC. Protein: CASSLRQGGRDRETQYF.

The chain joins TRBV11-3 to TRBJ2-5; TRBD1 matches at 12 bases. Germline-derived CDR1 and CDR2 are SGHNT and YENEEA. The length of the CDR3 is 15 residues. V shed 5 bases, J shed 5 bases, and the junction held 6 bases outside the gene matches. This CDR3 is CASSLGTGGLETQYF. In DNA form, the CDR3 reads TGTGCCAGCAGCCTCGGGACAGGGGGCTTGGAGACCCAGTACTTC.

The chain uses TRBV18 and TRBJ1-1; D may be TRBD1 (5 bases). The CDR3 sequence is 17 residues long. Trimming shortened V by 0 bases and J by 2 bases, and 16 bases separated the two germline ends. Germline-derived CDR1 and CDR2 are KGHSH and LQKENI. CDR3 DNA: TGTGCCAGCTCACCACCGGGGAGGGGTAAAGGAAACACTGAAGCTTTCTTT. Its translation is CASSPPGRGKGNTEAFF.

Turning to this clone: Compared with germline, one end of the junction differs, possibly owing to a read error. The rearrangement joins TRBV7-9 to TRBJ1-4, with a possible D match to TRBD1 (6 bases). The germline gives CDR1 SEHNR, CDR2 FQNEAQ (reference sequence). The CDR3 sequence is 12 residues long. The CDR3 loop reads CASSSGGGTADF. The CDR3 DNA reads as TGTGCCAGCAGCTCGGGGGGCGGCACAGCAGATTTT.

The V call is TRBV9, the J call TRBJ2-1; TRBD2 matches at 9 bases. Germline trimming cut 0 bases from V and 7 bases from J; bases unmatched to any gene: 5. In germline, CDR1 is SGDLS, CDR2 YYNGEE. The CDR3 sequence is 15 residues long. DNA of the CDR3: TGTGCCAGCAGCGTAGGGGCTAGCGGGGTAAATGAGCAGTTCTTC. It translates to CASSVGASGVNEQFF.